This TCR beta chain was sequenced in a study of PD-L1 blockade in urothelial cancer. The CDR3 totals 11 residues. Per the germline V gene, CDR1 is MDHEN and CDR2 is SYDVKM. Between the trimmed V and J ends, which lost 3 bases and 6 bases, there was a span of 2 bases. Some clones are missing from TCRdb's copy, which holds only in-frame ones; the method was immunoSEQ multiplex PCR. In the table there are 85,000 to 90,000 clones, 90% of which are singletons. The material sequenced was PBMCs, taken around atezolizumab (anti-PD-L1) treatment. The TCR comes from a man in his 60s with urothelial cancer. V usage is TRBV28 and J usage is TRBJ2-2; D ambiguous. In DNA form, the CDR3 reads TGTGCCAGCAGTTTCGCCGGGGAGCTGTTTTTT. It yields the protein CASSFAGELFF.